This T cell receptor (beta chain) originates from a study of tissue T cells after allogeneic stem cell transplantation. Some clones are missing from TCRdb's copy, which holds only in-frame ones; the method was immunoSEQ multiplex PCR. The sample records 9,500 or so clones, 40% to 45% being singletons. V was clipped by 2 bases and J by 3 bases; unmatched bases: 2. The CDR3 totals 15 residues. The germline V gene has CDR1 KGHPV and CDR2 FQNQEV (reference sequence). This clone showed up just a few times. The listed genes are named as in mouse. The read ends 1 residue early relative to the CDR3; the germline J gene fills the gap. Stated time point: mouse harvest day 7 after allogeneic transplant. Mouse grafts combined 10^7 T-cell-depleted bone marrow cells with 10^6 splenic CD5+ T cells.

Source material: skin. The rearrangement uses TRBV26 and TRBJ2-2; 8 bases are a match to TRBD1. This TCR was recovered from a female BALB/c mouse given C57BL/6 T cells with graft-versus-host disease after an allogeneic hematopoietic cell transplant. The DNA read from the CDR3 is TGTGCCAGCAGTCTGGGACAGGGTCACACCGGGCAGCTCTAC. It translates to CASSLGQGHTGQLY. The full CDR3 reads CASSLGQGHTGQLYF.